This T cell receptor beta chain was identified in a study of blood T cells in healthy people across ages. General study points: For the donors, CMV status was unknown and possibly confounded expanded clonotype changes. Aged donors had fewer naive CD4+ cells and lower diversity than long-lived donors.

This clonotype was seen only a few times. No antigen is known for it. Sample-barcoded 5' priming and a J-beta primer mix drove a second PCR of about 6 to 11 cycles. MiXCR, applied by TCRdb to the 5' RACE reads, yields one record per CDR3 protein. The sample carries about 730,000 distinct CDR3 sequences, roughly 43% recorded once. The authors drew about 10 milliliters of peripheral blood from each donor. Isolated PBMCs totaled at least 7 million in each sample. Trimming took 6 bases from V and 0 from J; bases not matched to a gene: 12. CDR3 size: 18 residues. Looked up from germline, CDR1 is MNHNS and CDR2 is SASEGT.

This chain uses TRBV6-1 with TRBJ2-1; 9 nucleotides agree with TRBD2. The clonotype originates from a woman aged 55-70 years in good health. Material for sequencing was blood. The chain's CDR3 is CASSKFSSGIGSYNEQFF. The CDR3 DNA reads as TGTGCCAGCAGCAAATTTTCTAGCGGGATTGGCTCCTACAATGAGCAGTTCTTC.